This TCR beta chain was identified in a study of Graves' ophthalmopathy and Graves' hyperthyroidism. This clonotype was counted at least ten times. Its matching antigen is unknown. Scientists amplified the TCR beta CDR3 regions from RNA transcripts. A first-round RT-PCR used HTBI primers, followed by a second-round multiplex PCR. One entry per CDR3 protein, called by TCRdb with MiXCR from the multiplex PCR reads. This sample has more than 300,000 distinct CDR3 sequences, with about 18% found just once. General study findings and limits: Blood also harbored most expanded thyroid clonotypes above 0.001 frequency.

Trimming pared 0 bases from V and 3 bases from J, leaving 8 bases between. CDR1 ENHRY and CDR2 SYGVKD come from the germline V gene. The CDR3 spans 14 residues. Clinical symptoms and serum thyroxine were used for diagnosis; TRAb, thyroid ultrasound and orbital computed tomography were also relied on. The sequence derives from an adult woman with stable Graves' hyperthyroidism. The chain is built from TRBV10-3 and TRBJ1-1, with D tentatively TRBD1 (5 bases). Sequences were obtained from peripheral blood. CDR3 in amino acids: CAISESEGYTEAFF. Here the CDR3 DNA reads TGTGCCATCAGTGAGTCGGAGGGGTACACTGAAGCTTTCTTT.